The entry that follows covers one T cell receptor beta chain sequence. Its antigen is not known. The data were produced by immunoSEQ multiplex PCR, yet TCRdb's version contains in-frame clones alone and is incomplete. The sample contains around 25,000 clones, around nine tenths of which appear only once. This record belongs to a study of T cells in tuberculosis. For the study at large: A South African cohort included IGRA-negative adolescents, latently infected IGRA-positive adolescents and adults with active tuberculosis.

Study-level points and caveats: Smaller alpha distances in active tuberculosis partly reflected shorter CDR3-alpha lengths. Active tuberculosis alpha repertoires lay closer to GMM-specific TCRs than controls'.

Sequenced input: PBMCs. The TCR originated in a donor aged 10 to 29 with latent tuberculosis or without tuberculosis infection. Some clones in this sample may be carry-over from other donors' samples.

CDR3 sequence: CASSKGGYGSYEQYF. The CDR3 DNA sequence: TGTGCCAGCAGCAAAGGAGGATATGGGTCCTACGAGCAGTACTTC. The chain has TRBV21-1 and TRBJ2-7; the table names TRBD2, a call not compared with the DNA. TRBV21-1 is listed as a pseudogene. The CDR3 runs to 15 residues.